This T cell receptor beta chain was obtained from a study of blood T cell repertoires in COVID-19. Background on the study: Collection of acute and convalescent COVID-19 samples took place in the United States, Italy and Spain.

Generated by immunoSEQ multiplex PCR, the TCRdb table keeps only in-frame clones and is missing some. The data contain 35,000 to 45,000 clones, around nine tenths of them singletons. From germline, CDR1 is KGHSH and CDR2 LQKENI. V lost 2 bases, J lost 1 base, and 11 bases lay in between. CDR3 size: 15 residues. The Seattle patients, enrolled during active infection, were followed longitudinally. The chain combines TRBV18 with TRBJ1-1; the D gene is possibly TRBD1 (6 bases). This TCR was recovered from a man aged 50 or older with COVID-19, enrolled during active disease. Material: peripheral blood. CDR3 DNA sequence: TGTGCCAGCTCACCATTGACAGGATCGAACACTGAAGCTTTCTTT. Protein product: CASSPLTGSNTEAFF.